These T cell receptor beta chains were read from a single sample in a study of chemoradiotherapy in HPV16-positive cancers. Some clones are missing from TCRdb's copy, which holds only in-frame ones; the method was immunoSEQ multiplex PCR. The data hold 12,000 or so clones, with around 73% observed a single time. The sample was collected from a patient who underwent chemoradiotherapy. All receptors derive from a human donor with HPV-associated anogenital cancer. Each CDR3 is given without its conserved first and last residue. The D gene is left open where the match is weak. Not every row has a clone size; where given, it reads once, few, many or a size class.

v_call,d_call,clone_size,cdr3_aa
TRBV7-9,NA,NA,ASSFEGDSPLH
TRBV14,NA,few,ASSQYPGVPEQY
TRBV27,NA,NA,ASSPLQGGGYGYT
TRBV2,NA,NA,ASREQQSYEQY
TRBV27,NA,NA,ASWTVAGNTIY
TRBV4-2,NA,few,ASSRRDSYEQY
TRBV2,NA,few,ASNRVLYGYT
TRBV7-2,NA,NA,ASSLSYTYEQY
TRBV28,TRBD1,NA,ASSTPGTGGTQY
TRBV5-5,NA,NA,ASSLAPGSYEQY
TRBV29-1,NA,NA,SVDLEADTQY
TRBV13,NA,NA,ASSLEAGLNTGELF
TRBV7-2,NA,NA,ASSSLAGAPNEQF
TRBV9,TRBD2,NA,ASSVAGTSGMGPGELF
TRBV2,TRBD1,NA,ASSVGDRVNQPQH
TRBV2,NA,NA,ATQPEGVTEAF
TRBV9,TRBD1,few,ASSVGTGIYEQY
TRBV11-2,TRBD2,once,ASSLGSGGASNEQF
TRBV18,NA,NA,ASSLTQSYEQY
TRBV4-2,NA,NA,ASSQVWGSLQETQY
TRBV7-2,NA,NA,ASSLHKRGTEAF
TRBV11-2,NA,NA,ASSLGVRSSYEQY
TRBV5-1,NA,NA,ASSQLEFGNEQF
TRBV4-1,NA,few,ASSQGGTIYEQY
TRBV11-1,NA,once,ASSLMVGWGADTQY
TRBV6-4,TRBD2,NA,ASSDSSAGHNEQF
TRBV4-1,NA,NA,ASSQDLGADTGELF
TRBV5-1,NA,NA,ASSSQGNTEAF
TRBV7-2,NA,few,ASSFGVDTQY
TRBV7-2,TRBD1,NA,ASSTGQGSNTEAF
TRBV9,NA,NA,ASSVDSGGSYNEQF
TRBV19,NA,few,ASSSGSWNTIY
TRBV5-1,NA,NA,ASSSDSDFGEKLF
TRBV7-9,NA,NA,ASSLEGVNTGELF
TRBV19,NA,NA,ASSNAGGNTEAF
TRBV4-3,TRBD1,NA,ASSQGTGNEAF
TRBV11-2,NA,NA,ASSPRPHGSYEQY
TRBV11-1,NA,NA,ASSLALGTGELF
TRBV27,NA,NA,ASLDGPGGQPQH
TRBV5-6,TRBD1,NA,ASSLAGTGTETQY
TRBV30,NA,NA,AWSIGFSDTIY
TRBV5-6,NA,NA,ASSLGELRLSTDTQY